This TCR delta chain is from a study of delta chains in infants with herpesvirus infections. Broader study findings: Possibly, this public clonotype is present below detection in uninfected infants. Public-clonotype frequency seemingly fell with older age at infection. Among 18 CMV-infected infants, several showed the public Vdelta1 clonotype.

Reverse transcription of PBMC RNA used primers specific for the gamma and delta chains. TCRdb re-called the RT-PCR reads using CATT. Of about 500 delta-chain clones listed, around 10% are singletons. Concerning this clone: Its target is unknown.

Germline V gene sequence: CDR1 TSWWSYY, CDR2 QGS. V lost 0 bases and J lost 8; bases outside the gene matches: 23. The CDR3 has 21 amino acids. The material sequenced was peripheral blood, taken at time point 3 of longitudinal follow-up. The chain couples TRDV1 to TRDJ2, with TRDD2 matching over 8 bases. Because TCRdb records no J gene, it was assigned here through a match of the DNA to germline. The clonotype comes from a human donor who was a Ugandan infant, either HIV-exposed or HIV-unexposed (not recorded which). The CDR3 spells CALGELFFLRWLGFIRAQLFF. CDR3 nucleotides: TGTGCTCTTGGGGAACTCTTCTTCCTACGCTGGCTGGGTTTCATCAGGGCACAACTCTTCTTT.